This TCR beta chain was captured in a study of long-term antiretroviral therapy in people with HIV. The assay used was immunoSEQ (version v3.0), run at survey level. TCRdb's table, derived via immunoSEQ multiplex PCR, lists solely in-frame clones and lacks some. The table records some 16,000 clones, over 75% of them present only once. Germline CDR1 and CDR2: LNHDA and SQIVND (reference sequence). The ends lost 7 bases at V and 5 bases at J; junction bases unmatched: 8. The CDR3 length is 14 residues. Broader study findings: Clones showing expansion before ART dominated the repertoire at all time points. Controls showed broader CDR3 length ranges than did the HIV repertoires.

A word on this clone: What it recognizes is unknown.

The rearrangement links TRBV19 to TRBJ2-7; 10 nucleotides match TRBD1. Here the sequenced sample was unsorted PBMCs, taken less than 2.2 years before starting antiretroviral therapy. This TCR was sampled from a man aged 30 to 39 with HIV. The CDR3 reads CASMGDRGDHEQYF. The CDR3 DNA is TGTGCCAGTATGGGGGACAGGGGTGATCACGAGCAGTACTTC.